This passage covers 6 T cell receptor beta chains from one sample sequenced in a study of blood T cell repertoires in COVID-19. Assay used: immunoSEQ multiplex PCR; TCRdb lists only in-frame clones, some missing. Among almost 350,000 clones listed, about nine tenths were seen once. Sequencing used PBMCs or T cells enriched from blood (not recorded which). Receptors originate from a woman under 40 who had been exposed to COVID-19.

V gene TRBV5-1 combines with J gene TRBJ2-4; 7 positions agree with TRBD1. This CDR3 contains 12 residues. Germline V CDR1 and CDR2: SGHRS, YFSETQ. V lost 5 bases and J lost 7; bases outside the gene matches: 3. The DNA for the CDR3 is TGCGCCAGCAGGGAGACAGGGAACATTCAGTACTTC. Translated, it gives CASRETGNIQYF.

This chain joins TRBV5-1 and TRBJ2-7; 10 bases are a match to TRBD2. The CDR3 loop spans 15 amino acids. CDR1 and CDR2 (germline): SGHRS, YFSETQ. V lost 0 bases and J lost 2; bases outside the gene matches: 2. In nucleotides, the CDR3 is TGCGCCAGCAGCTTGGGGACTAGCGGAACCTACGAGCAGTACTTC. Protein: CASSLGTSGTYEQYF.

The count of this clone is one. The genes are TRBV6-2 or TRBV6-3 and TRBJ1-5; D is unclear. The CDR3 sequence is 14 residues long. V was cut by 4 bases and J by 0 bases, with 7 bases left in between. The germline gives CDR1 MNHEY, CDR2 SVGEGT. The chain's CDR3 is CASSWTSSNQPQHF. CDR3 nucleotides: TGTGCCAGCAGTTGGACTTCTAGCAATCAGCCCCAGCATTTT.

V is TRBV2 and J is TRBJ1-5, with 10 bases matching TRBD1. With V trimmed by 7 bases and J by 4 bases, 4 bases remained unmatched. This CDR3 has 14 amino acids. Germline assignment: CDR1 SNHLY and CDR2 FYNNEI. CDR3 DNA: TGTGCCAGCAACCCGGGACAGGGGAATCAGCCCCAGCATTTT. Protein product: CASNPGQGNQPQHF.

The gene calls are TRBV7-2 and TRBJ1-6, with 10 positions matching TRBD1. CDR1 and CDR2 (germline): SGHTA, FQGNSA. J gave up 8 bases and V 4 bases, and 5 bases lay outside the gene matches. This CDR3 is built from 15 residues. CDR3 DNA: TGTGCCAGCAGCTCGAAGACAGGGGGCGATTCACCCCTCCACTTT. Its protein is CASSSKTGGDSPLHF.

The chain combines TRBV7-3 with TRBJ1-5; D is possibly TRBD1 (5 bases). Trimming removed 2 bases at V and 3 bases at J, with 5 bases between. The CDR3 runs 13 residues. Germline V gives CDR1 SGHTA, CDR2 FQGTGA. CDR3 loop: CASSLGANQPQHF. The CDR3 DNA is TGTGCCAGCAGCTTAGGGGCCAATCAGCCCCAGCATTTT.